This T cell receptor beta chain was sequenced during a study of cytomegalovirus exposure and HLA in healthy donors. Notes on the study in general: From TCR beta sequences, most subjects' HLA-A and HLA-B alleles were reportedly predicted accurately. Later analysis demonstrated an association between a missense DCLRE1C variant and TCR beta V- and J-gene trimming. In an earlier analysis, productive rearrangement rates for most beta V segments clustered near 87% or 30%.

The J segment lost 5 bases and the V segment lost 8 bases, leaving 7 bases of the junction unmatched. The CDR3 has 14 residues. Per the germline V gene, CDR1 is WSHSY and CDR2 is SAAADI. Primers for the PCR totalled 60 Vbeta and 13 Jbeta. The protocol was immunoSEQ multiplex PCR, while the TCRdb copy is restricted to in-frame clones and leaves out a portion. Among 60,000 to 70,000 clones listed, about three quarters were seen once. As concerns this clone: Its antigen remains unidentified.

The rearrangement uses TRBV10-2 and TRBJ2-1; 9 nucleotides line up with TRBD2. The clonotype originates from a man in his forties in good health and CMV-seronegative. The source material was PBMCs. CDR3 sequence (DNA): TGCGCCAGCCTTAGACTAGCGGCTAACAATGAGCAGTTCTTC. This gives the protein CASLRLAANNEQFF.